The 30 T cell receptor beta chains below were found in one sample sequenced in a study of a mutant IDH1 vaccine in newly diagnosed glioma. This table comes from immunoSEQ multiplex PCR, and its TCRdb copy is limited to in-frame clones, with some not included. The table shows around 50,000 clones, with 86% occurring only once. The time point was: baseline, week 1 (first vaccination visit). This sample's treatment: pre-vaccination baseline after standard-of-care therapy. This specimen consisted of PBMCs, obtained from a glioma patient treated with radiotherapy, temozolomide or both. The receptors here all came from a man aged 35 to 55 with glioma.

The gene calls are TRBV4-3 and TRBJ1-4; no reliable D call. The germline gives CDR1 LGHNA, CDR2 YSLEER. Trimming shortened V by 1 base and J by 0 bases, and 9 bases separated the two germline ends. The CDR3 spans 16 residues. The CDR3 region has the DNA TGCGCCAGCAGCCAAGTCAGCTTTCCAACTAATGAAAAACTGTTTTTT. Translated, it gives CASSQVSFPTNEKLFF.

CDR3 coding DNA: TGTGCCAGCAGCTTAAAAGCGGGAGGAACAGATACGCAGTATTTT. Encoded protein: CASSLKAGGTDTQYF. V is TRBV7-2 and J is TRBJ2-3; 9 nucleotides line up with TRBD2. Losses at the gene ends were 2 bases for V and 3 bases for J; bases not matched to a gene: 3. Germline V lookup: CDR1 SGHTA, CDR2 FQGNSA. There are 15 residues in the CDR3.

The CDR3 sequence is CASSVGQGTEQFF. Written as DNA, the CDR3 is TGTGCCAGCAGCGTAGGGCAGGGGACTGAGCAGTTCTTC. V usage is TRBV9 and J usage is TRBJ2-1, with D possibly TRBD1 on 6 matching bases. Germline CDR1 reads SGDLS; CDR2 reads YYNGEE. V was cut by 0 bases and J by 9 bases, with 10 bases left in between. This CDR3 is built from 13 residues.

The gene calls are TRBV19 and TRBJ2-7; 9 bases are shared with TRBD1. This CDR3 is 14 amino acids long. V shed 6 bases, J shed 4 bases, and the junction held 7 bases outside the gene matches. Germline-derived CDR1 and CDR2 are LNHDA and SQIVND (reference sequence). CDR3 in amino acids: CASSGQGRRYEQYF. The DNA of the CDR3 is TGTGCCAGTAGCGGACAGGGGAGGAGGTACGAGCAGTACTTC.

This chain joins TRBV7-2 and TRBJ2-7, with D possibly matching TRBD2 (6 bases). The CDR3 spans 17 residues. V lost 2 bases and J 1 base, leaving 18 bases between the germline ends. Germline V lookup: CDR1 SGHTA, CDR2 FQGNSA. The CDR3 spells CASSLTIAVRRSYEQYF. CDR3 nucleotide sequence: TGTGCCAGCAGCTTAACCATAGCGGTCCGGAGGTCCTACGAGCAGTACTTC.

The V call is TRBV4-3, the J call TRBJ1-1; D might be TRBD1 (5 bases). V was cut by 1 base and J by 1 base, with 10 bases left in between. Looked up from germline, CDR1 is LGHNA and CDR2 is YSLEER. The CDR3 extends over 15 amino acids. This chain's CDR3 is CASSQVPTGNTEAFF. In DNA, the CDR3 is TGCGCCAGCAGCCAAGTACCTACAGGGAACACTGAAGCTTTCTTT.

In nucleotides, the CDR3 is TGTGCCAGCAGCAGCACCCGGTTGGAGCAGTACTTC. Its protein is CASSSTRLEQYF. The chain has TRBV27 and TRBJ2-7; D is ambiguous. CDR3 length: 12 residues. The ends were cut back, 6 bases at V and 7 bases at J, with 13 bases in the middle. Germline assignment: CDR1 MNHEY and CDR2 SMNVEV (reference sequence).

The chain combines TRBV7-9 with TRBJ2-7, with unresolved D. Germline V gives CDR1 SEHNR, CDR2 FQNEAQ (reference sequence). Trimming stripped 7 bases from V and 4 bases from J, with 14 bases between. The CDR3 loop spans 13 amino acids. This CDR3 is CASTTPLEYEQYF. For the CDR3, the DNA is TGTGCCAGCACCACGCCCTTAGAGTACGAGCAGTACTTC.

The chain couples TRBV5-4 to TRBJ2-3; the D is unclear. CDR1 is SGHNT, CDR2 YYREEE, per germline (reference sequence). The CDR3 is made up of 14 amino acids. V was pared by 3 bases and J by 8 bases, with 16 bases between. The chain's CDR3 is CASSSGTGQVTQYF. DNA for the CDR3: TGTGCCAGCAGCTCTGGAACGGGTCAGGTTACGCAGTATTTT.

The CDR3 DNA sequence: TGTGCCAGCAGTTACGGTACAGCCTCTGGGGCCAACGTCCTGACTTTC. Its protein product is CASSYGTASGANVLTF. The rearrangement uses TRBV6-5 and TRBJ2-6; D call uncertain. Germline assignment: CDR1 MNHEY and CDR2 SVGAGI. Trimming cost V 2 bases and J 0 bases, with 8 bases left between them. The CDR3 sequence is 16 residues long.

CDR3 in amino acids: CATSGGKGLAGQYNEQFF. CDR3 nucleotide sequence: TGTGCCACCTCCGGTGGGAAGGGACTAGCGGGGCAATACAATGAGCAGTTCTTC. This chain connects TRBV19 to TRBJ2-1, with 13 bases fitting TRBD2. J gave up 4 bases and V 10 bases, and 16 bases lay outside the gene matches. The CDR3 totals 18 residues. The germline V gene encodes CDR1 LNHDA and CDR2 SQIVND (reference sequence).

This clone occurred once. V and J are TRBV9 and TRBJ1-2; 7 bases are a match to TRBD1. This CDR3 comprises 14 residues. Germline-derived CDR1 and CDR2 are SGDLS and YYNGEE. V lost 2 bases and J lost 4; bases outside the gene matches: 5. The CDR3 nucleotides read TGTGCCAGCAGCGTCGAGACAGGGATCTATGGCTACACCTTC. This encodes CASSVETGIYGYTF.

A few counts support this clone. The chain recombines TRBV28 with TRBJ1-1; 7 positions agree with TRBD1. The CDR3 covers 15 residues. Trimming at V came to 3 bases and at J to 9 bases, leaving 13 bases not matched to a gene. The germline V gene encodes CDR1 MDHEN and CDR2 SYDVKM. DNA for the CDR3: TGTGCCAGCAGTTTGCAGATAGGGGGCGCGTCGAAAGCTTTCTTT. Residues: CASSLQIGGASKAFF.

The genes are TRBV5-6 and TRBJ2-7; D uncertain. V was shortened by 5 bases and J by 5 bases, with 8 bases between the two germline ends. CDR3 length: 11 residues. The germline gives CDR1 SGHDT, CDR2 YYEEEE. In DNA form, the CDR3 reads TGTGCCAGCAGTCATGTCAACGAGCAGTACTTC. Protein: CASSHVNEQYF.

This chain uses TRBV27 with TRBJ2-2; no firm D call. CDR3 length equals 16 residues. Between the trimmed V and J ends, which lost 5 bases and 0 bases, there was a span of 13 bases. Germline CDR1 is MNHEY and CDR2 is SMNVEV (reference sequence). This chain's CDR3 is CASSRTVTANTGELFF. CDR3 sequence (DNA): TGTGCCAGCAGTCGGACGGTCACCGCGAACACCGGGGAGCTGTTTTTT.

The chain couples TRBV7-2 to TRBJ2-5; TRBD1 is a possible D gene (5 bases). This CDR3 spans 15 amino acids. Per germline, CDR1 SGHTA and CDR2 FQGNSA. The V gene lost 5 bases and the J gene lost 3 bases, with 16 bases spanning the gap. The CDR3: CASSNYGGREETQYF. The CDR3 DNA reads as TGTGCCAGCAGCAACTACGGCGGCAGGGAAGAGACCCAGTACTTC.

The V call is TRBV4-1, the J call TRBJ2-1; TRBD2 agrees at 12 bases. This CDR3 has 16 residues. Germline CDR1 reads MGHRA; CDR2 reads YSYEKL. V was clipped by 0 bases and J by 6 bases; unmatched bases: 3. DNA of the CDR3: TGCGCCAGCAGCCAAGAACTAGCGGGAGGACTCAATGAGCAGTTCTTC. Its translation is CASSQELAGGLNEQFF.

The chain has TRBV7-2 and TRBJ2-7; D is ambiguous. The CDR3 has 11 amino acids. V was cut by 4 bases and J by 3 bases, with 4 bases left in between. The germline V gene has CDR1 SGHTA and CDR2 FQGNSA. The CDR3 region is CASSSYYEQYF. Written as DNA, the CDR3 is TGTGCCAGCAGCTCGTACTACGAGCAGTACTTC.

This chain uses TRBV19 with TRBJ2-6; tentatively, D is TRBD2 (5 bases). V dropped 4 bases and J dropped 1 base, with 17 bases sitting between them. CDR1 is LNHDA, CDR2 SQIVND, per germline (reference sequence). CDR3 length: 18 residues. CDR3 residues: CASSKANQLGSGANVLTF. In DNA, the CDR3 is TGTGCCAGTAGTAAAGCGAATCAACTAGGTTCTGGGGCCAACGTCCTGACTTTC.

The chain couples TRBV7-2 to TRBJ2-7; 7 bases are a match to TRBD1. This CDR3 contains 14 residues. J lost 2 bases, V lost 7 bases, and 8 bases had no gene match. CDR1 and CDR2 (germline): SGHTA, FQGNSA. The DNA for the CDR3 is TGTGCCAGCAAACGGCCGGGACAGCCCTACGAGCAGTACTTC. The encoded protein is CASKRPGQPYEQYF. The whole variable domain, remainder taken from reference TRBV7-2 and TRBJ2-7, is GAGVSQSPSNKVTEKGKDVELRCDPISGHTALYWYRQSLGQGLEFLIYFQGNSAPDKSGLPSDRFSAERTGGSVSTLTIQRTQQEDSAVYLCASKRPGQPYEQYFGPGTRLTVT.

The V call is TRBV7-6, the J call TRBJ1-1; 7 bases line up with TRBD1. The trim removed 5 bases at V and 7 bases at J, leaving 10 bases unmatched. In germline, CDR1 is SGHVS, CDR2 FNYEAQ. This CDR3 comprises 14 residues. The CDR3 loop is CASSIRQGSNEAFF. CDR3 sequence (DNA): TGTGCCAGCAGCATCCGACAGGGTTCAAATGAAGCTTTCTTT.

This chain's CDR3 is CASSMQTYGEKLFF. Written as DNA, the CDR3 is TGTGCCAGTAGTATGCAGACTTATGGAGAAAAACTGTTTTTT. The gene calls are TRBV19 and TRBJ1-4; D is undetermined. The CDR3 covers 14 residues. From germline, CDR1 is LNHDA and CDR2 SQIVND (reference sequence). Trimming removed 3 bases at V and 8 bases at J, with 13 bases between.

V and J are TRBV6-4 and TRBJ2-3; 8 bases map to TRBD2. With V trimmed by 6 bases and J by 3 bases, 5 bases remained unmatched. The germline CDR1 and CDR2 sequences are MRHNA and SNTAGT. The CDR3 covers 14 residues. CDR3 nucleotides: TGTGCCAGCAGCCTACTAGCGGCGACAGATACGCAGTATTTT. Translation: CASSLLAATDTQYF.

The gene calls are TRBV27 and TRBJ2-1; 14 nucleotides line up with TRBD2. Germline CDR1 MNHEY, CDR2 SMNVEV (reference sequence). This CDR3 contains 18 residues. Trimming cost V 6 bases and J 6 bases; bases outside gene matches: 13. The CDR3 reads CASSPGLAGVRGVNEQFF. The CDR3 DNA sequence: TGTGCCAGCAGCCCGGGACTAGCGGGAGTTCGTGGTGTCAATGAGCAGTTCTTC.

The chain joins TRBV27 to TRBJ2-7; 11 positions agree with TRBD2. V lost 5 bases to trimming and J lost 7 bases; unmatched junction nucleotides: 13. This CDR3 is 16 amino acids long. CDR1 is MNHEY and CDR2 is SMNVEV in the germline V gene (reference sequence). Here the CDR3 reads CASSPLAGGPYREQYF. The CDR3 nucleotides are TGTGCCAGCAGTCCCCTAGCGGGAGGACCTTATAGGGAGCAGTACTTC.

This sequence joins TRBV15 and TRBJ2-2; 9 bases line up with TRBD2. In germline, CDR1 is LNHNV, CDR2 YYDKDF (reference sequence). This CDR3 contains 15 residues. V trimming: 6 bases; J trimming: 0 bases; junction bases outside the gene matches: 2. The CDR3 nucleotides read TGTGCCACCAGGCTAGCGGGGCCGAACACCGGGGAGCTGTTTTTT. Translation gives CATRLAGPNTGELFF. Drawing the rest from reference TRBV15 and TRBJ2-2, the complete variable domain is DAMVIQNPRYQVTQFGKPVTLSCSQTLNHNVMYWYQQKSSQAPKLLFHYYDKDFNNEADTPDNFQSRRPNTSFCFLDIRSPGLGDTAMYLCATRLAGPNTGELFFGEGSRLTVL.

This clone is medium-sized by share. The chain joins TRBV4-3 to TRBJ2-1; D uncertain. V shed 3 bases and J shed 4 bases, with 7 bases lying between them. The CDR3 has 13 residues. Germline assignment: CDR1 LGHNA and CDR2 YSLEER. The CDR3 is CASSQTPYNEQFF. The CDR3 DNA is TGCGCCAGCAGCCAGACACCGTACAATGAGCAGTTCTTC.

CDR3 in amino acids: CASTRIANTGELFF. Written as DNA, the CDR3 is TGTGCCAGCACCCGGATCGCGAACACCGGGGAGCTGTTTTTT. This chain links TRBV9 with TRBJ2-2; D remains unclear. CDR3 length equals 14 residues. Trimming removed 6 bases at V and 0 bases at J, with 9 bases between. Germline V gives CDR1 SGDLS, CDR2 YYNGEE.

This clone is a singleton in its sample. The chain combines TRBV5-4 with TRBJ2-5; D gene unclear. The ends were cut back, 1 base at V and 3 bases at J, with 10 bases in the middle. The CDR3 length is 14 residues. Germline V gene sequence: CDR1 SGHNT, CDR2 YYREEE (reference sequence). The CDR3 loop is CASSLRAEKETQYF. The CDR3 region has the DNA TGTGCCAGCAGCTTGCGGGCAGAGAAAGAGACCCAGTACTTC.

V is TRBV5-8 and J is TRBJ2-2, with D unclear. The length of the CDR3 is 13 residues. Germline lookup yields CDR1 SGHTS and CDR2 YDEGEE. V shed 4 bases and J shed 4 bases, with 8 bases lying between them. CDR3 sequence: CASSPRSTGELFF. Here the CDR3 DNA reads TGTGCCAGCAGCCCTCGTAGCACCGGGGAGCTGTTTTTT.